The T cell receptor beta chain described here comes from a study of CD8 T cells in ankylosing spondylitis. Study-wide findings and caveats: There was a TCR beta motif, made of several highly homologous variants, that appeared characteristic of ankylosing spondylitis blood. CD8+ by phenotype, disease-linked clones were relatively rare in peripheral blood.

It was by quantitative 5'-RACE with molecular barcodes that TCR beta libraries were made. MiXCR, run by TCRdb on the 5' RACE reads, gives a single entry per CDR3 protein. The repertoire holds more than 650,000 distinct CDR3 sequences, with about 12% as singletons. This clonotype appeared a few times. Its antigen is as yet unknown. The CDR3 runs 17 residues. The V segment lost 2 bases and the J segment 3 bases; nucleotides outside the gene matches: 10. CDR1 MNHEY and CDR2 SVGAGI come from the germline V gene. J is TRBJ2-3 and V is TRBV6-5; 8 positions agree with TRBD2. Sequencing was carried out using blood, either unsorted or a sorted T cell fraction (not recorded which). This TCR was sampled from a male donor with ankylosing spondylitis. The CDR3 protein is CASSYGRGGLGTDTQYF. Written as DNA, the CDR3 is TGTGCCAGCAGTTACGGCCGGGGGGGGCTCGGGACAGATACGCAGTATTTT.